These 27 T cell receptor beta chains came from one sample sequenced in a study of control samples from healthy donors and cancer patients. Assay: immunoSEQ multiplex PCR; the TCRdb copy retains only in-frame clones and omits some. Of some 140,000 clones listed, less than 90% are singletons. The sample comprised blood. The receptor source for this set is a woman aged 30 to 39 in good health.

The count of this clone is one. V and J are TRBV3-1 (or the pseudogene TRBV3-2) and TRBJ2-5; D is perhaps TRBD2 (7 bases). With 8 bases removed from V and 4 bases from J, the gap between germline ends came to 14 bases. CDR3 length: 13 amino acids. The germline gives CDR1 LGHDT, CDR2 YNNKEL (reference sequence). The CDR3 sequence: CASRTRGGETQYF. CDR3 nucleotide sequence: TGTGCCAGCCGGACTAGGGGGGGAGAGACCCAGTACTTC.

The chain links TRBV29-1 to TRBJ1-2; D not resolved. CDR3 length equals 14 residues. The V end was cut by 3 bases, the J end by 8 bases, with 19 bases between. CDR1 and CDR2 from the germline V gene are SQVTM and ANQGSEA. The CDR3 DNA sequence: TGCAGCGTTGAGAGGTCGGTGGCTGGTTGGGGCTACACCTTC. This codes for CSVERSVAGWGYTF.

This clone was observed a handful of times. Within the sample, other DNA sequences also encode this same CDR3. The genes are TRBV10-3 and TRBJ2-1; D ambiguous. V was shortened by 3 bases and J by 9 bases, with 9 bases between the two germline ends. CDR3 length equals 12 residues. Germline lookup yields CDR1 ENHRY and CDR2 SYGVKD. DNA for the CDR3: TGTGCCATCAGTGAAGGCAGTCCTGAGCAGTTCTTC. Amino acid sequence: CAISEGSPEQFF.

CDR3 DNA: TGTGCCAGCAGCTTTACACTGTCCACAGATACGCAGTATTTT. As protein: CASSFTLSTDTQYF. The rearrangement uses TRBV5-4 and TRBJ2-3; D not resolved. Germline V gene lookup returns CDR1 SGHNT and CDR2 YYREEE (reference sequence). V shed 2 bases and J shed 2 bases, with 9 bases lying between them. There are 14 residues in the CDR3.

The chain joins TRBV11-2 to TRBJ2-7; TRBD1 is a possible D gene (6 bases). The germline V gene encodes CDR1 SGHAT and CDR2 FQNNGV. The CDR3 extends over 17 amino acids. V shed 5 bases and J shed 2 bases, with 22 bases lying between them. The CDR3 here is CASSLLLSGQNPYEQYF. CDR3 coding DNA: TGTGCCAGCAGCCTCCTCCTCTCGGGACAAAACCCCTACGAGCAGTACTTC.

The chain uses TRBV20-1 and TRBJ2-3, with D tentatively TRBD1 or TRBD2 (5 bases each). The CDR3 runs 16 residues. The germline CDR1 and CDR2 sequences are DFQATT and SNEGSKA (reference sequence). Deletions cut 3 bases from V and 2 bases from J, with 18 bases between. For the CDR3, the DNA is TGCAGTGCTAGTTCGGCAGGGATCGGGGTCACAGATACGCAGTATTTT. Translation gives CSASSAGIGVTDTQYF.

This clone has more than one count but fewer than ten. The chain employs TRBV5-1 and TRBJ2-3, with D uncertain. Looked up from germline, CDR1 is SGHRS and CDR2 is YFSETQ. CDR3 length: 16 amino acids. V was pared by 2 bases and J by 1 base, with 14 bases between. The CDR3 is CASSFPFGEGTDTQYF. In DNA, the CDR3 is TGCGCCAGCAGCTTTCCCTTTGGCGAGGGCACAGATACGCAGTATTTT.

J is TRBJ2-3 and V is TRBV28, with 8 nucleotides matching TRBD2. The CDR3 has 16 residues. Germline CDR1 MDHEN, CDR2 SYDVKM. Losses at the gene ends were 0 bases for V and 0 bases for J; bases not matched to a gene: 2. Written as DNA, the CDR3 is TGTGCCAGCAGTTTATGGGCTAGCGGGAGCACAGATACGCAGTATTTT. It specifies CASSLWASGSTDTQYF.

The chain combines TRBV3-1 (or the pseudogene TRBV3-2) with TRBJ2-3; 9 bases fit TRBD1. The CDR3 covers 13 residues. Looked up from germline, CDR1 is LGHDT and CDR2 is YNNKEL (reference sequence). The V and J ends lost 4 bases and 7 bases, in that order; junction bases with no gene match: 3. CDR3 region: CASSLGTGNTQYF. The CDR3 coding sequence is TGTGCCAGCAGCCTCGGGACAGGGAATACGCAGTATTTT.

The chain carries TRBV5-1 and TRBJ2-5; D is uncertain. The germline CDR1 and CDR2 sequences are SGHRS and YFSETQ. V shed 4 bases and J shed 2 bases, with 12 bases lying between them. The CDR3 totals 14 residues. The CDR3 region is CASSRNLIQETQYF. CDR3 nucleotides: TGCGCCAGCAGCCGGAACCTTATACAAGAGACCCAGTACTTC.

This clone has just one count. This chain joins TRBV29-1 and TRBJ1-1; perhaps TRBD1 as D (6 bases). The CDR3 is 13 amino acids. CDR1 and CDR2 from the germline V gene are SQVTM and ANQGSEA. Trimming took 6 bases from V and 0 from J, leaving 11 bases between them. The CDR3 is CSVGGRLNTEAFF. The CDR3 nucleotides read TGCAGCGTGGGGGGCAGGTTGAACACTGAAGCTTTCTTT. Combining the CDR3 with reference TRBV29-1 and TRBJ1-1 gives the whole variable domain SAVISQKPSRDICQRGTSLTIQCQVDSQVTMMFWYRQQPGQSLTLIATANQGSEATYESGFVIDKFPISRPNLTFSTLTVSNMSPEDSSIYLCSVGGRLNTEAFFGQGTRLTVV.

The chain uses TRBV4-2 and TRBJ2-3; TRBD2 might be the D (5 bases). The CDR3 loop spans 14 amino acids. The ends were cut back, 1 base at V and 5 bases at J, with 10 bases in the middle. Germline V gives CDR1 LGHNA, CDR2 YNFKEQ. The DNA for the CDR3 is TGTGCCAGCAGCCAAGCCCTACTAGAAGATACGCAGTATTTT. This codes for CASSQALLEDTQYF.

This clone was seen a single time. The chain uses TRBV28 and TRBJ2-7; D not resolved. With 7 bases removed from V and 2 bases from J, the gap between germline ends came to 12 bases. The length of the CDR3 is 13 residues. Germline values: CDR1 MDHEN, CDR2 SYDVKM. The CDR3 nucleotides read TGTGCCAGCATTACGGCTGGGACCTACGAGCAGTACTTC. Translation: CASITAGTYEQYF.

V and J are TRBV6-2 or TRBV6-3 and TRBJ1-2; no reliable D call. This CDR3 contains 13 residues. V was pared by 0 bases and J by 4 bases, with 6 bases between. In germline, CDR1 is MNHEY, CDR2 SVGEGT. The chain's CDR3 is CASSYSAAYGYTF. CDR3 coding DNA: TGTGCCAGCAGTTACTCGGCAGCCTATGGCTACACCTTC.

The V gene is TRBV27, the J gene TRBJ2-7; 13 bases match TRBD2. CDR1 MNHEY and CDR2 SMNVEV come from the germline V gene (reference sequence). The junction had 4 bases not matched to a gene; V was cut back by 6 bases and J by 5 bases. This CDR3 has 14 amino acids. CDR3 amino acids: CASRPGLAGNEQYF. CDR3 DNA: TGTGCCAGCAGGCCGGGACTAGCGGGAAACGAGCAGTACTTC.

The V gene is TRBV5-6, the J gene TRBJ2-2; D is ambiguous. Germline assignment: CDR1 SGHDT and CDR2 YYEEEE. This CDR3 spans 16 amino acids. Trimming stripped 4 bases from V and 5 bases from J, with 18 bases between. The DNA for the CDR3 is TGTGCCAGCAGCCGTAGGACGGAGAGGCGGACCGGGGAGCTGTTTTTT. This codes for CASSRRTERRTGELFF. Full variable domain (rest looked up from reference TRBV5-6 and TRBJ2-2): DAGVTQSPTHLIKTRGQQVTLRCSPKSGHDTVSWYQQALGQGPQFIFQYYEEEERQRGNFPDRFSGHQFPNYSSELNVNALLLGDSALYLCASSRRTERRTGELFFGEGSRLTVL.

The rearrangement links TRBV5-5 to TRBJ2-3; a weak D match, TRBD2 (6 bases). Germline assignment: CDR1 SGHKS and CDR2 YYEKEE (reference sequence). The CDR3 has 16 amino acids. V was clipped by 4 bases and J by 0 bases, with 15 bases between them. The CDR3 DNA follows: TGTGCCAGCAGCCCCAAGCGGGCCACTAGCACAGATACGCAGTATTTT. It encodes CASSPKRATSTDTQYF.

V and J are TRBV20-1 and TRBJ1-4; D unclear. The CDR3 has 11 residues. Trimming shortened V by 7 bases and J by 11 bases, and 14 bases separated the two germline ends. Looked up from germline, CDR1 is DFQATT and CDR2 is SNEGSKA (reference sequence). CDR3: CSGVSLGKLFF. The CDR3 DNA reads TGCAGTGGAGTGAGTTTGGGGAAACTGTTTTTT.

The V and J genes are TRBV5-6 and TRBJ2-7; D is uncertain. Deletions cut 4 bases from V and 0 bases from J, with 5 bases between. There are 12 residues in the CDR3. CDR1 is SGHDT, CDR2 YYEEEE, per germline. CDR3 sequence (DNA): TGTGCCAGCAGCCTGAGCTCCTACGAGCAGTACTTC. Its protein product is CASSLSSYEQYF. Supplemented by reference TRBV5-6 and TRBJ2-7, the full variable domain reads DAGVTQSPTHLIKTRGQQVTLRCSPKSGHDTVSWYQQALGQGPQFIFQYYEEEERQRGNFPDRFSGHQFPNYSSELNVNALLLGDSALYLCASSLSSYEQYFGPGTRLTVT.

The DNA for the CDR3 is TGTGCCAGCAGCTTAGAGAGGCGGAACACCGGGGAGCTGTTTTTT. As protein: CASSLERRNTGELFF. This rearrangement joins TRBV13 to TRBJ2-2; D is undetermined. With 1 base removed from V and 1 base from J, the gap between germline ends came to 7 bases. The CDR3 contains 15 residues. Germline V gene sequence: CDR1 PRHDT, CDR2 FYEKMQ (reference sequence).

The J gene is TRBJ2-3, the V gene TRBV9; either TRBD1 or TRBD2 may supply D (5 bases each). This CDR3 is built from 14 residues. With 5 bases removed from V and 2 bases from J, the gap between germline ends came to 12 bases. Per the germline V gene, CDR1 is SGDLS and CDR2 is YYNGEE. Here the CDR3 reads CASSGGGPTDTQYF. CDR3 in DNA: TGTGCCAGCAGTGGTGGGGGACCCACAGATACGCAGTATTTT.

The gene calls are TRBV5-1 and TRBJ1-1; no reliable D call. V lost 4 bases to trimming and J lost 0 bases, with 10 bases between them. CDR1 SGHRS and CDR2 YFSETQ come from the germline V gene. This CDR3 is 14 amino acids long. This CDR3 is CASSHGVMNTEAFF. The CDR3, as DNA: TGCGCCAGCAGCCATGGCGTAATGAACACTGAAGCTTTCTTT.

This clone has a single count. The gene calls are TRBV5-4 and TRBJ2-3, with D uncertain. The CDR3 covers 14 residues. Per the germline V gene, CDR1 is SGHNT and CDR2 is YYREEE (reference sequence). V gave up 4 bases and J gave up 6 bases, with 15 bases separating them. The CDR3, as DNA: TGTGCCAGCAGCCCCCGACTGGGAACGGATACGCAGTATTTT. It specifies CASSPRLGTDTQYF. Complete variable domain (other parts from reference TRBV5-4 and TRBJ2-3): ETGVTQSPTHLIKTRGQQVTLRCSSQSGHNTVSWYQQALGQGPQFIFQYYREEENGRGNFPPRFSGLQFPNYSSELNVNALELDDSALYLCASSPRLGTDTQYFGPGTRLTVL.

The chain uses TRBV5-6 and TRBJ1-3, with unresolved D. Germline-derived CDR1 and CDR2 are SGHDT and YYEEEE. The CDR3 extends over 15 amino acids. V gave up 0 bases and J gave up 0 bases, with 7 bases separating them. The DNA for the CDR3 is TGTGCCAGCAGCTTGGGTGGGTTCTCTGGAAACACCATATATTTT. Translating gives CASSLGGFSGNTIYF.

The gene calls are TRBV6-1 and TRBJ1-2; D gene uncertain. Germline V gene lookup returns CDR1 MNHNS and CDR2 SASEGT. Trimming removed 1 base at V and 5 bases at J, with 14 bases between. This CDR3 has 15 residues. CDR3 region: CASSEEGGISYGYTF. CDR3 in DNA: TGTGCCAGCAGTGAAGAGGGAGGTATCTCGTATGGCTACACCTTC.

This sequence joins TRBV27 and TRBJ2-5, with TRBD1 matching over 8 bases. J gave up 1 base and V 6 bases, and 19 bases lay outside the gene matches. This CDR3 is built from 19 residues. CDR1 MNHEY and CDR2 SMNVEV come from the germline V gene (reference sequence). CDR3 protein: CASSSQIRQGRAPQETQYF. CDR3 coding DNA: TGTGCCAGCAGCTCTCAAATCAGACAGGGGCGAGCCCCCCAAGAGACCCAGTACTTC.

V is TRBV29-1 and J is TRBJ1-1, with 9 bases lining up with TRBD1. This CDR3 region has 13 residues. The V gene end was trimmed by 4 bases and the J gene end by 3 bases; junction bases not matched to a gene: 3. Germline assignment: CDR1 SQVTM and CDR2 ANQGSEA. The CDR3: CSVGDREDTEAFF. The CDR3 nucleotides read TGCAGCGTTGGGGACAGGGAAGACACTGAAGCTTTCTTT. The full variable domain, completed using reference TRBV29-1 and TRBJ1-1, is SAVISQKPSRDICQRGTSLTIQCQVDSQVTMMFWYRQQPGQSLTLIATANQGSEATYESGFVIDKFPISRPNLTFSTLTVSNMSPEDSSIYLCSVGDREDTEAFFGQGTRLTVV.